This T cell receptor beta chain was profiled in a study of blood T cell repertoires in COVID-19. Study context: Material from acute and convalescent COVID-19 was sourced from the United States, Italy and Spain.

Authors' processing steps: By means of reference gene primer amplification, nucleated cell counts were estimated. Here immunoSEQ multiplex PCR was the method, and the copy in TCRdb shows in-frame clones only, minus some. The V and J calls and clone size are taken from that table; D and trimming were inferred from the DNA. The table lists 130,000 to 150,000 clones, about 84% of them singletons. Germline lookup yields CDR1 MNHEY and CDR2 SMNVEV (reference sequence). V was clipped by 6 bases and J by 7 bases, with 24 bases between them. The CDR3 consists of 16 residues. The specimen was peripheral blood. This receptor was identified in a man between 60 and 75 years old with active or convalescent COVID-19. The chain has TRBV27 and TRBJ1-2; a weak D match, TRBD1 (6 bases). CDR3 in amino acids: CASSLPSTGSLRGYTF. CDR3 in DNA: TGTGCCAGCAGCTTACCCTCTACAGGGTCTCTACGTGGCTACACCTTC.